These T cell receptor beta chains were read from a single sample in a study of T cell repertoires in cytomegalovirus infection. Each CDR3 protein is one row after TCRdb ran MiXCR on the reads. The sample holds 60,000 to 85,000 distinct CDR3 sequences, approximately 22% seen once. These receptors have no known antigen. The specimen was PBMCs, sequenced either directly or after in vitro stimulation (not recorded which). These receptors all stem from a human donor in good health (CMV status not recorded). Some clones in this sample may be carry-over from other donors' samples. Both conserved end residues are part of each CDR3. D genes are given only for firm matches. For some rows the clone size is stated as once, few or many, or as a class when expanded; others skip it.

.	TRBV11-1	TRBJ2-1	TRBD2	CASRGRLAGYNEQFF	TGTGCCAGCAGGGGAAGACTAGCGGGGTACAATGAGCAGTTCTTC
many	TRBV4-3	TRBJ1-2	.	CASSPARLDYGYTF	TGCGCCAGCAGCCCAGCCCGCCTCGACTATGGCTACACCTTC
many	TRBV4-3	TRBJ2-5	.	CASSQDLQGGQETQYF	TGCGCCAGCAGCCAAGATCTCCAGGGGGGACAAGAGACCCAGTACTTC
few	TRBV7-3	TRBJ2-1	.	CASSLSPHEQFF	TGTGCCAGCAGCCTATCTCCACATGAGCAGTTCTTC
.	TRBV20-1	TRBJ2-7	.	CSASVNFGYEQYF	TGCAGTGCTAGTGTGAATTTCGGCTACGAGCAGTACTTC
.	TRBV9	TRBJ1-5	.	CASTRGGADQPQHF	TGTGCCAGCACCCGGGGGGGCGCGGATCAGCCCCAGCATTTT
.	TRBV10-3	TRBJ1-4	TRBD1	CATRLQGREKLFF	TGTGCCACCCGGCTACAGGGGAGAGAAAAACTGTTTTTT
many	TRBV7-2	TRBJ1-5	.	CASSLRLGQPQHF	TGTGCCAGCAGCTTAAGGTTGGGTCAGCCCCAGCATTTT
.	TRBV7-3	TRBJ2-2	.	CASSTGTGELFF	TGTGCCAGCTCAACGGGCACCGGGGAGCTGTTTTTT
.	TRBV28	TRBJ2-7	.	CASSLGTISSYEQYF	TGTGCCAGCAGTTTAGGCACTATCAGCTCCTACGAGCAGTACTTC
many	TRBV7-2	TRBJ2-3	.	CASSLHPSGDTQYF	TGTGCCAGCAGCCTCCACCCCTCGGGAGATACGCAGTATTTT
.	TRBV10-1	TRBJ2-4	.	CASSQSPMGNIQYF	TGCGCCAGCAGTCAGTCTCCGATGGGAAACATTCAGTACTTC
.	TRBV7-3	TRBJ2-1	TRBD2	CASSQGLAGFNEQFF	TGTGCCAGCAGCCAGGGACTAGCGGGGTTCAATGAGCAGTTCTTC
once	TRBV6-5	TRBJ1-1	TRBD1	CASRPYRGMNTEAFF	TGTGCCAGCAGACCTTACAGGGGAATGAACACTGAAGCTTTCTTT
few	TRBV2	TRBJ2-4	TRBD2	CASRRTSGAKNIQYF	TGTGCCAGCAGGAGGACTAGCGGAGCCAAAAACATTCAGTACTTC
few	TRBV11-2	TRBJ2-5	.	CASSLGWQLQETQYF	TGTGCCAGCAGCTTAGGTTGGCAACTTCAAGAGACCCAGTACTTC
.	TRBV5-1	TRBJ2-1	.	CASSLDSNEQFF	TGCGCCAGCAGCTTGGATTCCAATGAGCAGTTCTTC
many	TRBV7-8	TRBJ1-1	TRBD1	CASSHRRTGRVTEAFF	TGTGCCAGCAGCCACCGCAGGACAGGGCGAGTCACTGAAGCTTTCTTT
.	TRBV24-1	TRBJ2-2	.	CATSVEAKAGELFF	TGTGCCACCAGTGTAGAGGCCAAGGCCGGGGAGCTGTTTTTT
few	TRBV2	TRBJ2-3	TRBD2	CASSETGTNTDTQYF	TGTGCCAGCAGCGAAACCGGGACTAACACAGATACGCAGTATTTT
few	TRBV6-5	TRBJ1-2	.	CASSYSGGGYGYTF	TGTGCCAGCAGTTACTCGGGAGGTGGCTATGGCTACACCTTC
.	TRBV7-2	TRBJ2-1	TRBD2	CASSSRLASYNEQFF	TGTGCCAGCAGCTCTCGACTAGCGTCCTACAATGAGCAGTTCTTC
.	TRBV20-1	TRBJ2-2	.	CSANRELGGELFF	TGCAGTGCTAACAGGGAGTTAGGCGGGGAGCTGTTTTTT
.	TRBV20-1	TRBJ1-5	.	CSARDPIAGSQPQHF	TGCAGTGCTAGAGATCCGATTGCGGGGTCACAGCCCCAGCATTTT
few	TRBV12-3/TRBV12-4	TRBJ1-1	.	CASSLRRLNTEAFF	TGTGCCAGCAGTTTAAGACGGTTGAACACTGAAGCTTTCTTT
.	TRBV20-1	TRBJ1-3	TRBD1	CSAPSDRGQDTIYF	TGCAGTGCACCGAGCGACAGGGGCCAGGACACCATATATTTT